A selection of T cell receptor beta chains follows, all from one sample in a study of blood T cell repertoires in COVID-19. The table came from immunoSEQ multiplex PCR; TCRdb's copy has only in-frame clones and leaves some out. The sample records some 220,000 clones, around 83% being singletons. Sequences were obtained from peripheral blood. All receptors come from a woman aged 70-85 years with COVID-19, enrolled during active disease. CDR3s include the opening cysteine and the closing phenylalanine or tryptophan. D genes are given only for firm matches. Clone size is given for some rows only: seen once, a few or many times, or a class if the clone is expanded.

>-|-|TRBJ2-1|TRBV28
TGTGCCACCCTCCCCAGTGGTACCTACAATGAGCAGTTCTTC
CATLPSGTYNEQFF
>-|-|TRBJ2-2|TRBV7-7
TGTGCCAGCAGAAGATACGGGGACACCGGGGAGCTGTTTTTT
CASRRYGDTGELFF
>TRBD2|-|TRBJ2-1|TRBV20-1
TGCAGTCCGGGGGGGTCATATGAGCAGTTCTTC
CSPGGSYEQFF
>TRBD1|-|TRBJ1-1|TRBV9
TGTGCCAGCAGCGTAGAGGAGACAGGGGTTTTCTTT
CASSVEETGVFF
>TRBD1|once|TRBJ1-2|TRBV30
TGTGCCTGGAGTGTACCCGGGACAGTTAACTATGGCTACACCTTC
CAWSVPGTVNYGYTF
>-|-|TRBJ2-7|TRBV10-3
TGTGCCATCAGTAACTACAACGGGAACTACGAGCAGTACTTC
CAISNYNGNYEQYF
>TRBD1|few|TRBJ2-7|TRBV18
TGTGCCAGCTCAGCCCAAGGACAGGTCACCTACGAGCAGTACTTC
CASSAQGQVTYEQYF
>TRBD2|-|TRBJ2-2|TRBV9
TGTGCCAGCAGCGTAGATAGCGGGGTGAACACCGGGGAGCTGTTTTTT
CASSVDSGVNTGELFF
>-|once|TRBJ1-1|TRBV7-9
TGTGCCAGCAGCCGAGAGGCCGCTGAAGCTTTCTTT
CASSREAAEAFF
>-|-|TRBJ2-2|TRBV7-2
TGTGCCAGCAGCTTATCACAGAACACCGGGGAGCTGTTTTTT
CASSLSQNTGELFF
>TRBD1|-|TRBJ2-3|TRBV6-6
TGTGCCAGCAGTCCGAAAAGGACAGGGGGGACAGATACGCAGTATTTT
CASSPKRTGGTDTQYF
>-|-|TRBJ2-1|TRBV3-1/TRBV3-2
TGTGCCAGCAGCCCGCAGGGGAGTATTATTGGGCTGGAGCAGTTCTTC
CASSPQGSIIGLEQFF
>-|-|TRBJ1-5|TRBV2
TGTGCCAGCAACCCGCTATATAGCAATCAGCCCCAGCATTTT
CASNPLYSNQPQHF
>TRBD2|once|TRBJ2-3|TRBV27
TGTGCCAGCAGTTTATACGGGGAGGGCCCAGATACGCAGTATTTT
CASSLYGEGPDTQYF
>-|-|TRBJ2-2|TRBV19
TGTGCCACAGTGGGCCAGCCGAACACCGGGGAGCTGTTTTTT
CATVGQPNTGELFF
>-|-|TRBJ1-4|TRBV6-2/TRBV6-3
TGTGCCAGCAGTTCACAGCCTGAAAAACTGTTTTTT
CASSSQPEKLFF
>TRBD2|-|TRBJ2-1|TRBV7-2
TGTGCCAGCAGCTTAGATTGGACTAGCGGGAGCAATGAGCAGTTCTTC
CASSLDWTSGSNEQFF
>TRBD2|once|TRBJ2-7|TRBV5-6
TGTGCCAGCAGCTTGACTAGCGGGACAAGCTCCTACGAGCAGTACTTC
CASSLTSGTSSYEQYF
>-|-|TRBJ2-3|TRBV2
TGTGCCAGCAGTGAAGCGCGGGATCTAGATACGCAGTATTTT
CASSEARDLDTQYF
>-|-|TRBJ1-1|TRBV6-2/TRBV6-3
TGTGCCAGCAGTTACGGCGGATACACTGAAGCTTTCTTT
CASSYGGYTEAFF
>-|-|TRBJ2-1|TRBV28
TGTGCCAGCATTGATAGCAATGAGCAGTTCTTC
CASIDSNEQFF
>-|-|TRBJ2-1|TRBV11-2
TGTGCCAGCAGCTTGAGAGGTGTCAATGAGCAGTTCTTC
CASSLRGVNEQFF
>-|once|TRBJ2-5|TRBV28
TGTGCCAGCGCTGGCGGGGTGTACCAAGAGACCCAGTACTTC
CASAGGVYQETQYF
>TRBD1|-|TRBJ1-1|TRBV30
TGTGCCTGGTGGGACAGGGGAACTGAAGCTTTCTTT
CAWWDRGTEAFF
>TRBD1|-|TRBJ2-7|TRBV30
TGTGCCTGGAAGACAGGGGACCACATTCCAACCTACGAGCAGTACTTC
CAWKTGDHIPTYEQYF
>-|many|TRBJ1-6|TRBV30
TGTGCCTGGAGTGTCGTGGAGGGAGCCTATAATTCACCCCTCCACTTT
CAWSVVEGAYNSPLHF
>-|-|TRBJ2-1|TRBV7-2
TGTGCCAGCAGCTTAGTTTCGTCGGTTTACAATGAGCAGTTCTTC
CASSLVSSVYNEQFF
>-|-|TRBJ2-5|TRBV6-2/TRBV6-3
TGTGCCAGCAGTTCAACAGGATTAGGGACCCAGTACTTC
CASSSTGLGTQYF
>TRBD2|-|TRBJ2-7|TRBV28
TGTGCCAGCCAAGACCCGGGACTAGCGGGGGGTAGCTCCTACGAGCAGTACTTC
CASQDPGLAGGSSYEQYF
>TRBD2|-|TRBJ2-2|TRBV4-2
TGTGCCAGCAGCCAAGAAGCGGGACGGAACACCGGGGAGCTGTTTTTT
CASSQEAGRNTGELFF
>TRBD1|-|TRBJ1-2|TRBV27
TGTGCCAGCAGTTCCCTCTCGACAGGGACCTATGGCTACACCTTC
CASSSLSTGTYGYTF
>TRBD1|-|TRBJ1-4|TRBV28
TGTGCCAGCAGTTTTAGGGGGCGGGCAACTAATGAAAAACTGTTTTTT
CASSFRGRATNEKLFF
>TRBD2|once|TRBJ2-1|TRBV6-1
TGTGCCAGCAGTGGGGGACTAGCGGGAGGGACGAGCTCCTACAATGAGCAGTTCTTC
CASSGGLAGGTSSYNEQFF
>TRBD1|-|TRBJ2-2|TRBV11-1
TGTGCCAGCAGCCTCCTGACAGGGGGCACCGGGGAGCTGTTTTTT
CASSLLTGGTGELFF
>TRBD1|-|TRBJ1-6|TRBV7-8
TGTGCCAGCAGCTTGTTCGGACAGGCTAATTCACCCCTCCACTTT
CASSLFGQANSPLHF
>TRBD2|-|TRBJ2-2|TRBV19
TGTGCCAGTAACCGGGGACTAGCGGAGAACACCGGGGAGCTGTTTTTT
CASNRGLAENTGELFF
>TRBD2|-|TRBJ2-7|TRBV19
TGTGCCAGTAGTCCCAGCGGGAGGTATAACGAGCAGTACTTC
CASSPSGRYNEQYF
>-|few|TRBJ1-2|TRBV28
TGTGCCAGCAGTTCCCGGACTTATAGCTATGGCTACACCTTC
CASSSRTYSYGYTF
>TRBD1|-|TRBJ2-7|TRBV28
TGTGCCAGCAGTTTAGGACAGGGGGTAAGGGAGCAGTACTTC
CASSLGQGVREQYF
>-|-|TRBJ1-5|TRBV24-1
TGTGCCACCAGCCGACTGGATAGCAATCAGCCCCAGCATTTT
CATSRLDSNQPQHF
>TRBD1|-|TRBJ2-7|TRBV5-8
TGTGCCAGCAATCCGGGACAGGGCAACGAGCAGTACTTC
CASNPGQGNEQYF
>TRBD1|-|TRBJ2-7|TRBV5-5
TGTGCCAGCAGCGCCGGGACAGCTCTTTCCTACGAGCAGTACTTC
CASSAGTALSYEQYF
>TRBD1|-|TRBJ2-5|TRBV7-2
TGTGCCAGCAGCTCGGACAGGGGGCGGCAAGAGACCCAGTACTTC
CASSSDRGRQETQYF
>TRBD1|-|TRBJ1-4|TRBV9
TGTGCCAGCAGCGGTCCCCGGGACAGGGATGAAAAACTGTTTTTT
CASSGPRDRDEKLFF
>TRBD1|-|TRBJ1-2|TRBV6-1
TGTGCCAGCAGTGGAAAAGGGACAGGGGGTGCCTATGGCTACACCTTC
CASSGKGTGGAYGYTF
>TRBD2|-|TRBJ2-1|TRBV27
TGTGCCAGCAGTTTATCGGCTAGCGGGTCGTACAATGAGCAGTTCTTC
CASSLSASGSYNEQFF
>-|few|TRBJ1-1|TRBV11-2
TGTGCCAGCAGCTTAGGGGCTTCCGGCACTGAAGCTTTCTTT
CASSLGASGTEAFF
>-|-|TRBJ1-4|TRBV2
TGTGCCAGCAGTTCGGACTCGAAGGGAAAACTGTTTTTT
CASSSDSKGKLFF
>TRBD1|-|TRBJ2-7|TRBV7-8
TGTGCCAGCAGCTTAGCCGTGGGACAGGGGCGCGAGCAGTACTTC
CASSLAVGQGREQYF
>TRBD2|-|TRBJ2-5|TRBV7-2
TGTGCCAGCAGCCTCGGCGCGGGAGGCCTCCAAGAGACCCAGTACTTC
CASSLGAGGLQETQYF
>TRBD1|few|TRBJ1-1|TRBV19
TGTGCCAGTAGCACGGGACAGTCGAACACTGAAGCTTTCTTT
CASSTGQSNTEAFF
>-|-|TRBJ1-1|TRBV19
TGTGCCAGTAGCGTGTTGAACACTGAAGCTTTCTTT
CASSVLNTEAFF
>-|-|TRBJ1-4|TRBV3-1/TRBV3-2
TGTGCCAGCAGCCAAGCCCCCGGGGGGCCGGAAAAACTGTTTTTT
CASSQAPGGPEKLFF
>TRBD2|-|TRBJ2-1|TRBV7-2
TGTGCCAGCAGCTTGGGGCCCCCTAGCGGGAGGAATGAGCAGTTCTTC
CASSLGPPSGRNEQFF
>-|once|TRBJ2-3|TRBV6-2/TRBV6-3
TGTGCCAGCAGTTACCCTACAGCGGAAGACACAGATACGCAGTATTTT
CASSYPTAEDTDTQYF
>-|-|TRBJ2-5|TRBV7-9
TGTGCCAGCAGCTTAACCCCGCAAGAGGGAGAGACCCAGTACTTC
CASSLTPQEGETQYF
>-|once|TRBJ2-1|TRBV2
TGTGCCAGCAACCCTAGCGGGACAGGCAATGAGCAGTTCTTC
CASNPSGTGNEQFF
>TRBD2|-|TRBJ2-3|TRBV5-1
TGCGCCAGCAGCCCGGGGGGAGATACGCAGTATTTT
CASSPGGDTQYF
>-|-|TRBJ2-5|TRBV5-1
TGCGCCAGCAGCTTGGAAAGGCCTGGCGGGACCCAGTACTTC
CASSLERPGGTQYF